Below, 9 T cell receptor beta chains from the same sample are listed, as sequenced in a study of blood T cell repertoires in COVID-19. Assay used: immunoSEQ multiplex PCR; TCRdb lists only in-frame clones, some missing. The repertoire has approximately 100,000 clones, around 84% of them found once; the top ten carry 2.1%. The sample taken for sequencing was peripheral blood. These receptors all come from a human donor in a cohort sampled during active COVID-19.

The V and J genes are TRBV9 and TRBJ2-3, with 11 bases aligning to TRBD2. The CDR3 loop spans 21 amino acids. V was pared by 3 bases and J by 2 bases, with 20 bases of the junction left unmatched. Germline CDR1 is SGDLS and CDR2 is YYNGEE. CDR3 coding DNA: TGTGCCAGCAGCGCGACAGGAACGCTTTCTAGCGGGGGGCTTCTCACAGATACGCAGTATTTT. Translation: CASSATGTLSSGGLLTDTQYF.

This clone was observed a few times. The rearrangement links TRBV4-2 to TRBJ2-3, with 7 bases matching TRBD2. The CDR3 spans 17 residues. V lost 0 bases and J lost 0; bases outside the gene matches: 6. Germline V gives CDR1 LGHNA, CDR2 YNFKEQ. As DNA, the CDR3 is TGTGCCAGCAGCCAAGAATGGACTAGTTTAAGCACAGATACGCAGTATTTT. Protein product: CASSQEWTSLSTDTQYF.

This clone occurred a few times. The V call is TRBV4-2, the J call TRBJ2-1, with 7 bases matching TRBD2. The CDR3 runs 17 residues. The V gene's germline CDR1 is LGHNA and CDR2 YNFKEQ. V lost 1 base and J lost 0; bases outside the gene matches: 6. CDR3: CASSQATWTSSYNEQFF. The CDR3, as DNA: TGTGCCAGCAGCCAAGCCACGTGGACTAGCTCCTACAATGAGCAGTTCTTC.

This rearrangement joins TRBV12-5 to TRBJ1-6, with 8 bases identical to TRBD1. Looked up from germline, CDR1 is LGHNT and CDR2 is FRNRAP. This CDR3 is built from 15 residues. V lost 0 bases to trimming and J lost 10 bases; unmatched junction nucleotides: 5. This CDR3 reads CASGLVGQGKSPLHF. CDR3 in DNA: TGTGCTAGTGGTTTGGTAGGACAGGGCAAATCACCCCTCCACTTT.

The V call is TRBV12-5, the J call TRBJ2-1, with TRBD2 matching 10 bases. The length of the CDR3 is 15 residues. V lost 5 bases and J lost 8; bases outside the gene matches: 9. The germline V gene encodes CDR1 LGHNT and CDR2 FRNRAP. CDR3 amino acids: CASGPHGTSVHEQFF. The CDR3 DNA follows: TGTGCTAGTGGTCCCCACGGGACTAGCGTCCATGAGCAGTTCTTC.

The CDR3 sequence is CAWSVLRLAGGADTQYF. The CDR3 nucleotides read TGTGCCTGGAGTGTACTCCGACTAGCGGGGGGGGCAGATACGCAGTATTTT. This chain connects TRBV30 to TRBJ2-3, with TRBD2 matching 14 bases. V was pared by 0 bases and J by 4 bases, with 6 bases of the junction left unmatched. Per the germline V gene, CDR1 is GTSNPN and CDR2 is SVGIG (reference sequence). The CDR3 loop spans 17 amino acids.

This clone has just one count. The chain links TRBV5-4 to TRBJ2-1, with a possible D match to TRBD2 (6 bases). The V end lost 0 bases, the J end lost 9 bases, and 10 bases lay between the germline ends. In germline, CDR1 is SGHNT, CDR2 YYREEE (reference sequence). This CDR3 has 13 amino acids. The chain's CDR3 is CASSLAWRGEQFF. DNA of the CDR3: TGTGCCAGCAGCTTGGCCTGGCGGGGTGAGCAGTTCTTC.

V is TRBV6-6 and J is TRBJ2-7, with D possibly being TRBD1 (6 bases). Germline CDR1 is MNHNY and CDR2 is SVGAGI (reference sequence). The CDR3 runs to 12 residues. V was shortened by 5 bases and J by 1 base, with 6 bases between the two germline ends. CDR3 sequence (DNA): TGTGCCAGCAGTACAGGGTCCTACGAGCAGTACTTC. Translated, it gives CASSTGSYEQYF.

This clone was detected only a few times. V usage is TRBV2 and J usage is TRBJ1-1; TRBD1 aligns across 7 bases. From germline, CDR1 is SNHLY and CDR2 FYNNEI. V shed 6 bases and J 5 bases; nucleotides not matched to a gene: 9. CDR3 size: 14 residues. CDR3 sequence reads: CASSLGGAGTEAFF. In nucleotides, the CDR3 is TGTGCCAGCAGCTTAGGGGGCGCGGGGACTGAAGCTTTCTTT.